Following are 13 T cell receptor beta chains from one sample sequenced in a study of OX40 agonist ivuxolimab in advanced cancers. Repertoires were generated with immunoSEQ multiplex PCR, while TCRdb's copy carries only in-frame clones and drops some. Here the sample spans under 6,000 clones, roughly 67% being singletons. The material was CD4+ or CD8+ T cells sorted from blood, obtained in a trial of the OX40 agonist ivuxolimab. The receptor source for this set is an adult with an advanced solid tumor such as melanoma, head and neck, liver or kidney cancer.

The chain is built from TRBV11-1 and TRBJ2-2; D gene uncertain. Per germline, CDR1 SGHAT and CDR2 FQDESV (reference sequence). This CDR3 region has 12 residues. The V and J ends lost 6 bases and 7 bases respectively, with 9 bases between them. CDR3 nucleotides: TGTGCCAGCAGGGACCGTTACGGGGAGCTGTTTTTT. Its protein product is CASRDRYGELFF.

The chain employs TRBV5-5 and TRBJ1-3; the D is unclear. Trimming pared 5 bases from V and 4 bases from J, leaving 19 bases between. The CDR3 has 16 amino acids. Germline V gene lookup returns CDR1 SGHKS and CDR2 YYEKEE (reference sequence). In DNA form, the CDR3 reads TGTGCCAGCAGTTTTTTCCTCGAGGGTGCCGGAAACACCATATATTTT. It specifies CASSFFLEGAGNTIYF.

V gene TRBV7-9 combines with J gene TRBJ2-7; D is possibly TRBD2 (5 bases). V lost 4 bases, J lost 6 bases, and 13 bases lay in between. CDR3 length equals 13 residues. CDR1 and CDR2 (germline): SEHNR, FQNEAQ (reference sequence). This CDR3 reads CASSSLGALEQYF. The CDR3, as DNA: TGTGCCAGCAGCTCCCTGGGAGCTCTCGAGCAGTACTTC.

The chain employs TRBV6-1 and TRBJ1-4; D is unclear. This CDR3 spans 14 amino acids. V was trimmed by 6 bases and J by 5 bases, leaving 13 bases between them. Germline CDR1 is MNHNS and CDR2 is SASEGT. The CDR3 nucleotides read TGTGCCAGCAGGGTAGCTGGGCGAAATGAAAAACTGTTTTTT. This encodes CASRVAGRNEKLFF.

The chain is built from TRBV19 and TRBJ1-1; 11 nucleotides line up with TRBD1. Germline V gives CDR1 LNHDA, CDR2 SQIVND (reference sequence). The CDR3 loop spans 17 amino acids. Unmatched junction bases numbered 11, after V lost 7 bases and J lost 1 base. CDR3 in amino acids: CASTKTGTGGWNTEAFF. Written as DNA, the CDR3 is TGTGCCAGTACAAAAACCGGGACAGGGGGTTGGAACACTGAAGCTTTCTTT.

The chain recombines TRBV9 with TRBJ2-2; tentative D call: TRBD1 (6 bases). CDR3 length equals 15 residues. CDR1 and CDR2 from the germline V gene are SGDLS and YYNGEE. V was clipped by 0 bases and J by 8 bases, with 14 bases between them. The DNA of the CDR3 is TGTGCCAGCAGCGTAGGGGACATATCAGCGGGGGAGCTGTTTTTT. Its translation: CASSVGDISAGELFF.

V usage is TRBV7-9 and J usage is TRBJ2-3, with TRBD1 matching over 8 bases. This CDR3 has 15 residues. Germline values: CDR1 SEHNR, CDR2 FQNEAQ (reference sequence). V gave up 1 base and J gave up 3 bases; unmatched junction bases: 3. CDR3 DNA sequence: TGTGCCAGCAGCTTAGGTAACAGGGGGACAGATACGCAGTATTTT. This sequence encodes CASSLGNRGTDTQYF.

The chain employs TRBV30 and TRBJ1-2; a possible D gene is TRBD1 (6 bases). The CDR3 length is 16 residues. Trimming took 4 bases from V and 0 from J, leaving 18 bases between them. Germline V gives CDR1 GTSNPN, CDR2 SVGIG (reference sequence). As DNA, the CDR3 is TGTGCCTGGAACATGGGCAGGGGCGCAACTAACTATGGCTACACCTTC. Its protein is CAWNMGRGATNYGYTF.

In its sample, this clone was seen a few times. This chain connects TRBV7-9 to TRBJ2-1, with D uncertain. Trimming cost V 2 bases and J 5 bases, with 7 bases left between them. The CDR3 consists of 13 residues. The germline CDR1 and CDR2 sequences are SEHNR and FQNEAQ (reference sequence). CDR3 nucleotide sequence: TGTGCCAGCAGCTTAACTAACAACAATGAGCAGTTCTTC. This sequence encodes CASSLTNNNEQFF. The full variable domain, rest sourced from reference TRBV7-9 and TRBJ2-1, is DTGVSQNPRHKITKRGQNVTFRCDPISEHNRLYWYRQTLGQGPEFLTYFQNEAQLEKSRLLSDRFSAERPKGSFSTLEIQRTEQGDSAMYLCASSLTNNNEQFFGPGTRLTVL.

The J gene is TRBJ2-3, the V gene TRBV4-2; no reliable D call. Looked up from germline, CDR1 is LGHNA and CDR2 is YNFKEQ. The CDR3 loop spans 14 amino acids. V lost 1 base and J 6 bases, leaving 11 bases between the germline ends. The CDR3 DNA sequence: TGTGCCAGCAGCCAAGTTGGTGGACGGGATACGCAGTATTTT. Translating it yields CASSQVGGRDTQYF.

This sequence joins TRBV19 and TRBJ1-1, with D possibly matching TRBD1 (5 bases). The CDR3 is 15 amino acids. V was cut by 5 bases and J by 4 bases, with 17 bases left in between. Germline lookup yields CDR1 LNHDA and CDR2 SQIVND (reference sequence). In DNA, the CDR3 is TGTGCCAGTAGTCAGACCGGAATCGGGGGCACTGAAGCTTTCTTT. Its translation is CASSQTGIGGTEAFF.

The V call is TRBV27, the J call TRBJ1-1; D ambiguous. V was clipped by 3 bases and J by 1 base, with 6 bases between them. Germline V gene lookup returns CDR1 MNHEY and CDR2 SMNVEV (reference sequence). CDR3 size: 13 residues. The CDR3 protein is CASSLLSNTEAFF. CDR3 in DNA: TGTGCCAGCAGTTTGTTATCGAACACTGAAGCTTTCTTT.

V gene TRBV4-3 combines with J gene TRBJ1-1, with D hard to call. Germline V gene data show CDR1 as LGHNA and CDR2 as YSLEER. The CDR3 contains 15 residues. V lost 0 bases, J lost 6 bases, and 14 bases lay in between. The CDR3 reads CASSQDLGEVAEAFF. CDR3 in DNA: TGCGCCAGCAGCCAAGACCTGGGAGAGGTCGCTGAAGCTTTCTTT.